The 19 T cell receptor beta chains below all came from one sample that was sequenced in a study of Tregs in tolerant kidney transplant recipients. Recipients received nonmyeloablative bone marrow transplants from related graft donors, with transient mixed chimerism. TCRdb's copy holds only in-frame clones and misses some; the assay was immunoSEQ multiplex PCR. This table holds about 52,000 clones, 91% found once. The sample here was CD8+ T cells from blood (PBMCs), taken 24 months after the transplant. Every receptor here comes from a human patient who received a combined kidney and bone marrow transplant. These T cells may partly come from the graft donor.

This sequence joins TRBV30 and TRBJ1-2; D is ambiguous. This CDR3 comprises 13 residues. V was clipped by 0 bases and J by 4 bases, with 9 bases between them. Per germline, CDR1 GTSNPN and CDR2 SVGIG (reference sequence). CDR3 sequence reads: CAWSVQILYGYTF. CDR3 bases: TGTGCCTGGAGTGTACAAATCCTCTATGGCTACACCTTC.

This clone showed up just once. This sequence joins TRBV9 and TRBJ2-7; TRBD1 aligns across 7 bases. This CDR3 comprises 16 residues. Germline CDR1 reads SGDLS; CDR2 reads YYNGEE. Trimming removed 3 bases from V and 2 bases from J; junction bases left unmatched: 11. The CDR3 nucleotides read TGTGCCAGCAGCGGGGGGCCCGGGACAGCAGCCTACGAGCAGTACTTC. This translates into CASSGGPGTAAYEQYF.

The chain combines TRBV11-2 with TRBJ2-1; perhaps TRBD2 as D (7 bases). The CDR3 has 17 residues. Germline CDR1 reads SGHAT; CDR2 reads FQNNGV. V shed 0 bases and J shed 10 bases, with 22 bases lying between them. CDR3 protein: CASSLDLPLRGAIEQFF. The CDR3 nucleotides are TGTGCCAGCAGCTTAGATCTACCACTACGGGGGGCCATCGAGCAGTTCTTC. Together with reference TRBV11-2 and TRBJ2-1, the CDR3 gives the full variable domain: EAGVAQSPRYKIIEKRQSVAFWCNPISGHATLYWYQQILGQGPKLLIQFQNNGVVDDSQLPKDRFSAERLKGVDSTLKIQPAKLEDSAVYLCASSLDLPLRGAIEQFFGPGTRLTVL.

This rearrangement joins TRBV19 to TRBJ1-5; D possibly corresponds to TRBD1 (6 bases). Trimming left V 6 bases short and J 1 base short, with 13 bases between. CDR1 is LNHDA and CDR2 is SQIVND in the germline V gene (reference sequence). The length of the CDR3 is 15 residues. The CDR3 loop is CASSPGHLSNQPQHF. The CDR3 nucleotides read TGTGCCAGTAGCCCGGGACATCTAAGCAATCAGCCCCAGCATTTT.

The chain carries TRBV6-5 and TRBJ1-2; no definite D call. Trimming removed 0 bases from V and 6 bases from J, with 11 bases in between. The CDR3 length is 14 residues. Germline V gene lookup returns CDR1 MNHEY and CDR2 SVGAGI. The CDR3 spells CASSYSPLSDGYTF. DNA for the CDR3: TGTGCCAGCAGTTACTCGCCCCTATCCGATGGCTACACCTTC.

The chain carries TRBV19 and TRBJ2-7; 10 nucleotides align to TRBD1. CDR1 is LNHDA and CDR2 is SQIVND in the germline V gene (reference sequence). This CDR3 is built from 14 residues. V trimming: 6 bases; J trimming: 1 base; junction bases outside the gene matches: 3. The CDR3 here is CASSLDRGSYEQYF. The CDR3 DNA reads TGTGCCAGTAGCTTGGACAGGGGGTCCTACGAGCAGTACTTC. The variable domain in full, completed from reference TRBV19 and TRBJ2-7, reads DGGITQSPKYLFRKEGQNVTLSCEQNLNHDAMYWYRQDPGQGLRLIYYSQIVNDFQKGDIAEGYSVSREKKESFPLTVTSAQKNPTAFYLCASSLDRGSYEQYFGPGTRLTVT.

The V gene is TRBV11-2, the J gene TRBJ1-2; 8 bases map to TRBD1. Looked up from germline, CDR1 is SGHAT and CDR2 is FQNNGV. The CDR3 totals 14 residues. J gave up 8 bases and V 4 bases, and 9 bases lay outside the gene matches. The CDR3 nucleotides read TGTGCCAGCAGCTACAAGACAGGGGCCGGGGGCTACACCTTC. It specifies CASSYKTGAGGYTF.

The chain is built from TRBV27 and TRBJ2-2; weak D call: TRBD2 (6 bases). CDR1 is MNHEY, CDR2 SMNVEV, per germline (reference sequence). The CDR3 is 14 residues long. Trimming shortened V by 4 bases and J by 1 base, and 7 bases separated the two germline ends. Written as DNA, the CDR3 is TGTGCCAGCAGTTACGGGGGGAACACCGGGGAGCTGTTTTTT. Protein product: CASSYGGNTGELFF.

The CDR3 here is CASSTGTSGSVYNEQFF. The CDR3 bases are TGTGCCAGCAGCACCGGGACTAGCGGGAGCGTCTACAATGAGCAGTTCTTC. The chain combines TRBV7-9 with TRBJ2-1; 14 nucleotides line up with TRBD2. From germline, CDR1 is SEHNR and CDR2 FQNEAQ (reference sequence). Germline trimming cut 5 bases from V and 3 bases from J; bases unmatched to any gene: 6. The CDR3 covers 17 residues.

The J gene is TRBJ2-2, the V gene TRBV7-6; tentatively, D is TRBD1 (5 bases). Trimming cost V 4 bases and J 4 bases, with 13 bases left between them. The CDR3 has 15 residues. Germline V gene sequence: CDR1 SGHVS, CDR2 FNYEAQ. CDR3 bases: TGTGCCAGCAGCTCCACAGGATCCCCCACCGGGGAGCTGTTTTTT. It translates to CASSSTGSPTGELFF.

The chain joins TRBV10-2 to TRBJ2-5, with 12 bases lining up with TRBD2. This CDR3 contains 14 residues. Trimming took 3 bases from V and 5 from J; bases not matched to a gene: 1. CDR1 and CDR2 (germline): WSHSY, SAAADI. CDR3 loop: CASSDTSGRETQYF. The CDR3 DNA follows: TGCGCCAGCAGTGATACTAGCGGGAGGGAGACCCAGTACTTC.

In this sample, this clone turned up a few times. The chain uses TRBV2 and TRBJ1-4; 7 bases line up with TRBD1. J was trimmed by 5 bases and V by 8 bases; bases with no gene match: 11. There are 15 residues in the CDR3. Germline V lookup: CDR1 SNHLY, CDR2 FYNNEI. The CDR3 coding sequence is TGTGCCAGCGTGAGGGACAGTTACCAAAATGAAAAACTGTTTTTT. It encodes CASVRDSYQNEKLFF.

This clone was recorded once. V and J are TRBV4-3 and TRBJ2-7, with 12 bases lining up with TRBD2. CDR3 length: 15 amino acids. CDR1 is LGHNA, CDR2 YSLEER, per germline. The junction had 7 bases not matched to a gene; V was cut back by 4 bases and J by 6 bases. The DNA for the CDR3 is TGCGCCAGCAGCCGAGAGACTAGCGGGAGTAGCGAGCAGTACTTC. It encodes CASSRETSGSSEQYF.

The chain uses TRBV10-2 and TRBJ2-3, with D possibly being TRBD1 (5 bases). V shed 7 bases and J shed 2 bases, with 16 bases lying between them. There are 15 residues in the CDR3. From germline, CDR1 is WSHSY and CDR2 SAAADI. The DNA for the CDR3 is TGCGCCAGCACTCCTTGGGGCCAGGACACAGATACGCAGTATTTT. This codes for CASTPWGQDTDTQYF.

The chain carries TRBV5-6 and TRBJ2-1; possibly TRBD1 for D (5 bases). The CDR3 sequence is 15 residues long. In germline, CDR1 is SGHDT, CDR2 YYEEEE. Trimming pared 4 bases from V and 6 bases from J, leaving 17 bases between. CDR3 coding DNA: TGTGCCAGCAGCCACCTAGGGGTCCCGGGCAATGAGCAGTTCTTC. It yields the protein CASSHLGVPGNEQFF.

The chain recombines TRBV4-3 with TRBJ1-2, with TRBD1 matching 8 bases. The length of the CDR3 is 16 residues. Per the germline V gene, CDR1 is LGHNA and CDR2 is YSLEER. Trimming took 2 bases from V and 1 from J; bases not matched to a gene: 6. CDR3 in amino acids: CASSQTGQGFNYGYTF. Here the CDR3 DNA reads TGCGCCAGCAGCCAAACCGGACAGGGCTTTAACTATGGCTACACCTTC.

This chain links TRBV5-5 with TRBJ1-1; D ambiguous. Trimming removed 2 bases at V and 2 bases at J, with 13 bases between. The germline V gene encodes CDR1 SGHKS and CDR2 YYEKEE (reference sequence). The CDR3 contains 15 residues. The CDR3 loop reads CASSFGRTGNTEAFF. In DNA, the CDR3 is TGTGCCAGCAGCTTTGGAAGGACGGGAAACACTGAAGCTTTCTTT.

The chain carries TRBV5-1 and TRBJ2-2; possibly TRBD1 for D (6 bases). This CDR3 is 12 amino acids long. Germline CDR1 reads SGHRS; CDR2 reads YFSETQ. V was trimmed by 4 bases and J by 5 bases, leaving 6 bases between them. The DNA for the CDR3 is TGCGCCAGCAGCACAGGGACCGGGGAGCTGTTTTTT. Translation gives CASSTGTGELFF.

This clone occurred once. The chain employs TRBV7-9 and TRBJ2-1, with D perhaps TRBD2 (6 bases). V was clipped by 5 bases and J by 9 bases, with 11 bases between them. Germline-derived CDR1 and CDR2 are SEHNR and FQNEAQ (reference sequence). CDR3 length: 12 residues. The DNA for the CDR3 is TGTGCCAGCAGCCCCCTAGCGATTGAGCAGTTCTTC. The encoded protein is CASSPLAIEQFF.